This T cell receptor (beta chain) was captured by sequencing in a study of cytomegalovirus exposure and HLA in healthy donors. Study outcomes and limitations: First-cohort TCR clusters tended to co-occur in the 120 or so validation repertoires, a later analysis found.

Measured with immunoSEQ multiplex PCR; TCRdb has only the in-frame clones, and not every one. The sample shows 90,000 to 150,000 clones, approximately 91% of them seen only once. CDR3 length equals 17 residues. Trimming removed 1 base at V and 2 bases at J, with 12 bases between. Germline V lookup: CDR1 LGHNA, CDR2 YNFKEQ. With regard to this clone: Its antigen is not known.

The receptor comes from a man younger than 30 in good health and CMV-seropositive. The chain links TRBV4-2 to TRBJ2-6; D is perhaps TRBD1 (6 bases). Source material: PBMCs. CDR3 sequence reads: CASSQVRGGPGANVLTF. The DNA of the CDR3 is TGTGCCAGCAGCCAAGTCCGAGGGGGACCTGGGGCCAACGTCCTGACTTTC.